The clone carrying this TCR beta chain has a single count. CDR1 is SGHTA, CDR2 FQGTGA, per germline. Trimming took off 3 bases at V and 2 bases at J, with 8 bases between the two ends. The CDR3 sequence is 14 residues long. This specimen comes from a study of blood T cell repertoires in COVID-19. The repertoire was sequenced with immunoSEQ multiplex PCR; TCRdb's copy has only in-frame clones and lacks some. The top ten clones hold 2.5% to 3% of a sample with about 270,000 clones, approximately 89% of them seen once. Sequenced input: PBMCs or T cells enriched from blood (not recorded which). The chain couples TRBV7-3 to TRBJ1-3; no definite D call. The receptor was derived from a man aged 40-49 years who had been exposed to COVID-19. The CDR3 protein is CASSFGMAGNTIYF. The CDR3 DNA reads as TGTGCCAGCAGCTTCGGTATGGCTGGAAACACCATATATTTT.